This TCR beta chain was recovered during a study of radiotherapy plus CTLA-4 blockade in lung cancer (dated by TCRdb to the late 2010s). As for the study more broadly: Objective responses occurred in roughly 20% of enrolled patients, and around 30% achieved disease control. On the study overall, not on this receptor specifically: After treatment with radiotherapy and ipilimumab, TCR clones that originated in tumors expanded in peripheral blood. Early dynamic changes in blood T cell clones, together with increased serum interferon-beta after radiation, were reported as the strongest predictors of response.

The study tested focal radiation therapy combined with CTLA-4 blockade (ipilimumab) in patients with chemo-refractory metastatic non-small-cell lung cancer. The library was produced with the immunoSEQ multiplex PCR assay. This immuneACCESS table, as held by TCRdb, lists in-frame sequences with V and J called but not all clones. Of the missing ones, under half trace to an unresolved V gene in checked studies; the others have no known cause. Within this sample are about 48,000 clones, with around nine tenths of them counted one time only. In total, the top ten clones hold about a sixth of the sample. The CDR3 has 16 amino acids, counting the end cysteine and phenylalanine. CDR3 DNA only is kept here, 48 bases in frame from base 1. V and J are truncated by 0 bases and 2 bases respectively, leaving an intervening sequence of 13 bases. CDR1 and CDR2 were assigned from the germline V gene as LGHNA and YNFKEQ.

With respect to this clone: Which antigen it targets is not known. Nothing much larger sits one base from this clone, and base qualities are not available.

The sequencing here drew on peripheral blood, taken from a patient treated with radiotherapy plus ipilimumab. The chain was built from TRBV4-2 and TRBJ1-1, with the D gene too uncertain to name. This sequence was found in a human donor with non-small cell lung cancer that progressed on radiotherapy plus ipilimumab. Some clones in this sample may be carry-over from other donors' samples. Here the CDR3 is given as CASSQERTALNTEAFF. The nucleotides read TGTGCCAGCAGCCAAGAGAGAACAGCTCTTAACACTGAAGCTTTCTTT.